This entry concerns a single TCR beta chain. The data originate from a study of blood T cells in healthy people across ages. The authors ran a second PCR of roughly 6 to 12 cycles using a sample-barcoded 5' primer and a J-beta primer mix. TCRdb re-derived calls from the 5' RACE reads in MiXCR, one entry per CDR3 protein. The repertoire has nearly 800,000 distinct CDR3 sequences, around 25% of them found once; the top ten carry under 4.5%. This same sample was also part of a study on T cells of mothers and their children.

The sequencing input was blood. The clonotype comes from a boy younger than 18 in good health.

The CDR3 is CASSPPIAGELFF. The CDR3 DNA sequence: TGCGCCAGCAGCCCACCTATTGCCGGGGAGCTGTTTTTT. V gene TRBV5-1 combines with J gene TRBJ2-2; D call uncertain. Germline CDR1 SGHRS, CDR2 YFSETQ. The CDR3 is 13 amino acids. Trimming shortened V by 4 bases and J by 6 bases, and 10 bases separated the two germline ends.